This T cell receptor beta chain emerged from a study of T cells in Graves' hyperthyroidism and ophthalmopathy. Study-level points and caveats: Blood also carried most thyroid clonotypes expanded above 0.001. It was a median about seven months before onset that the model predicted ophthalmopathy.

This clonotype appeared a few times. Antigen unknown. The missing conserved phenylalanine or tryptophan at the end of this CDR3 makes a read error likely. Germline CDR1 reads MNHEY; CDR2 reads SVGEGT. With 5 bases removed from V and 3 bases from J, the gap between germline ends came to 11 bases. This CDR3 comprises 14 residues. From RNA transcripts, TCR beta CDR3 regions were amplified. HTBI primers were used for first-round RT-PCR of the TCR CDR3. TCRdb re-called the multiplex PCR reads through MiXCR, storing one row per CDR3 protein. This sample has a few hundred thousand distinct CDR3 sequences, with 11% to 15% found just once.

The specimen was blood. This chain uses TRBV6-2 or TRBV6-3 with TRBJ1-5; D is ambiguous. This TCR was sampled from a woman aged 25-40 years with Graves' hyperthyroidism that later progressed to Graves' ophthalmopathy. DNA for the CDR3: TGTGCCAGCAGTCTACTCGGAGTCAATCAGCCCCAGCATCTT. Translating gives CASSLLGVNQPQHL.